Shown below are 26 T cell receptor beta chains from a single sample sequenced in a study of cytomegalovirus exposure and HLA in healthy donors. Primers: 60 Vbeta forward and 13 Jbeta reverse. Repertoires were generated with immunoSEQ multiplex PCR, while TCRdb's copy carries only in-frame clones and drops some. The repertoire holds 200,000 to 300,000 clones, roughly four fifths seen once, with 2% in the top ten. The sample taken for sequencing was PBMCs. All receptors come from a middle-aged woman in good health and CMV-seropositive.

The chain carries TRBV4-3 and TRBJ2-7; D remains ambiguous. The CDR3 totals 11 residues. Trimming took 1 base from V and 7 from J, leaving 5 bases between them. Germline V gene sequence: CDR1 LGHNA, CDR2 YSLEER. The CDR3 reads CASSQVQEQYF. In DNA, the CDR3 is TGCGCCAGCAGCCAAGTTCAAGAGCAGTACTTC.

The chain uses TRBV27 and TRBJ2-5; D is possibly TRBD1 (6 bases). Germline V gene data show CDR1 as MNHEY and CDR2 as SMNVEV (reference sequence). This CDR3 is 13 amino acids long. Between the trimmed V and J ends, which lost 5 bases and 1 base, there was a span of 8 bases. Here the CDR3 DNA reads TGTGCCAGCAGTGTGACAGGCCAAGAGACCCAGTACTTC. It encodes CASSVTGQETQYF.

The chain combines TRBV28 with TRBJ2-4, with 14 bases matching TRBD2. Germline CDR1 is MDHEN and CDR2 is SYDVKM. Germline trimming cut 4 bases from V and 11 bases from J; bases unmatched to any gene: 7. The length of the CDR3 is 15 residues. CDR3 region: CASSSRTSGGTFQYF. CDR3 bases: TGTGCCAGCAGTTCCCGGACTAGCGGGGGGACTTTTCAGTACTTC.

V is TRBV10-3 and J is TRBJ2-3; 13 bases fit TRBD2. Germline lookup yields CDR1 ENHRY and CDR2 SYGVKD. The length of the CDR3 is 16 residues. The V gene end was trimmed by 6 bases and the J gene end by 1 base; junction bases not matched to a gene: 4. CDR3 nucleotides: TGTGCCATCAGGGATGGACTAGCGGGAGGCACAGATACGCAGTATTTT. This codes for CAIRDGLAGGTDTQYF.

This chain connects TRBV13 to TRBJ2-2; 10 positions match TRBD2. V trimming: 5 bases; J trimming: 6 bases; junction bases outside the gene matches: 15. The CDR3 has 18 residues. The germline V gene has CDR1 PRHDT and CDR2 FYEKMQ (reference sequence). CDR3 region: CASSPREAGGPTAGELFF. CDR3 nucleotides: TGTGCCAGCAGCCCGCGGGAAGCGGGAGGGCCCACGGCCGGGGAGCTGTTTTTT. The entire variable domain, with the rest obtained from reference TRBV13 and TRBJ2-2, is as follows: AAGVIQSPRHLIKEKRETATLKCYPIPRHDTVYWYQQGPGQDPQFLISFYEKMQSDKGSIPDRFSAQQFSDYHSELNMSSLELGDSALYFCASSPREAGGPTAGELFFGEGSRLTVL.

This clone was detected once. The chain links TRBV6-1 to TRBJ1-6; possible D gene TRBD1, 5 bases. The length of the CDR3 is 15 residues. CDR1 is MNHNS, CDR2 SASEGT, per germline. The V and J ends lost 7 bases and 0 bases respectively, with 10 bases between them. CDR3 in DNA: TGTGCCAGCATACGGGGGAGCTCCTATAATTCACCCCTCCACTTT. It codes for CASIRGSSYNSPLHF.

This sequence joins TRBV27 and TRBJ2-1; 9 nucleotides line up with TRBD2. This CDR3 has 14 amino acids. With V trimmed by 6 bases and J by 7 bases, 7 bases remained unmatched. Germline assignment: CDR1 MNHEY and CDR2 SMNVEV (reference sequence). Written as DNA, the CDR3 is TGTGCCAGCAGACGGCGGCGGGAGGGAAATGAGCAGTTCTTC. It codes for CASRRRREGNEQFF.

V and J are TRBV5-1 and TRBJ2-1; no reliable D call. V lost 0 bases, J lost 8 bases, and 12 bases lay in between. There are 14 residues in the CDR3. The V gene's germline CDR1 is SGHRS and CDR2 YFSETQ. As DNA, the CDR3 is TGCGCCAGCAGCTTGGCCGTTAACCTAGATGAGCAGTTCTTC. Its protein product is CASSLAVNLDEQFF.

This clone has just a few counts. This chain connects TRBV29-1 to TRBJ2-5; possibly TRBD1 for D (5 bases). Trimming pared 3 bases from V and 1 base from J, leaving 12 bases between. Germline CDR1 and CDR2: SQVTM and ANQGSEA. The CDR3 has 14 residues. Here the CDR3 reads CSVESRASQETQYF. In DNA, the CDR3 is TGCAGCGTTGAGAGCAGGGCCAGCCAAGAGACCCAGTACTTC.

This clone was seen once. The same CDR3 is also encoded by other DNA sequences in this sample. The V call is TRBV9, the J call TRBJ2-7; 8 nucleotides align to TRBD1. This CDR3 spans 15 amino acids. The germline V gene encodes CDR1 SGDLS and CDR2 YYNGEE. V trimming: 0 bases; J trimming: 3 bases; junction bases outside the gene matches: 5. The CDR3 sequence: CASSVEAGGSYEQYF. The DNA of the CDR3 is TGTGCCAGCAGCGTAGAGGCAGGGGGCAGCTACGAGCAGTACTTC.

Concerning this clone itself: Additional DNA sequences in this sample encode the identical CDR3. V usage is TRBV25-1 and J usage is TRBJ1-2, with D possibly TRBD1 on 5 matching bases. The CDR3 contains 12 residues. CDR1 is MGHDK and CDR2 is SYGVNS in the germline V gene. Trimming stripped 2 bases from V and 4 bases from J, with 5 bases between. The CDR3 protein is CASSEQGYGYTF. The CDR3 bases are TGTGCCAGCAGTGAACAGGGCTATGGCTACACCTTC.

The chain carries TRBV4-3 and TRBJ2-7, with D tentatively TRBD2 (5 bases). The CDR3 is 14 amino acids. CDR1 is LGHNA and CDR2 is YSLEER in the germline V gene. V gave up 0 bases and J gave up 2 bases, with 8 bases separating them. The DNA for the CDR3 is TGCGCCAGCAGCCAAGACTACGGGGCCTACGAGCAGTACTTC. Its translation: CASSQDYGAYEQYF.

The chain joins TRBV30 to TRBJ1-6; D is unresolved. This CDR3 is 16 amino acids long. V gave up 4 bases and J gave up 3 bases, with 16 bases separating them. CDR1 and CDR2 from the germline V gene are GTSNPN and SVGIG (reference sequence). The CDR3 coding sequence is TGTGCCTGGAATAAAGCCCGTCAATTCTATAATTCACCCCTCCACTTT. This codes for CAWNKARQFYNSPLHF.

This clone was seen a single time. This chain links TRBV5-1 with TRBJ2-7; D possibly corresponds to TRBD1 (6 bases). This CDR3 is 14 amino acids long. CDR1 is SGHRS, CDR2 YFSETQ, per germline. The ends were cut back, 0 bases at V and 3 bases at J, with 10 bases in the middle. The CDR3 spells CASSLGTALYEQYF. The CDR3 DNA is TGCGCCAGCAGCTTGGGGACAGCCCTCTACGAGCAGTACTTC.

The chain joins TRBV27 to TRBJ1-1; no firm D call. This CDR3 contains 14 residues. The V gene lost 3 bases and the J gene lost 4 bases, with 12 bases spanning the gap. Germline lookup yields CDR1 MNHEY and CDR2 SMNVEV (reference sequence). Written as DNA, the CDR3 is TGTGCCAGCAGTTTGGGCAGGCCCTTCACTGAAGCTTTCTTT. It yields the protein CASSLGRPFTEAFF.

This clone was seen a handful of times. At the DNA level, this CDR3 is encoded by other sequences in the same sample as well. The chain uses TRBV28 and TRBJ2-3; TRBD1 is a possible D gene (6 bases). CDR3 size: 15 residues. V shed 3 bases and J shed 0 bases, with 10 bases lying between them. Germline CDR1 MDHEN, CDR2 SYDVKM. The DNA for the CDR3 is TGTGCCAGCAGTTTGACAGGATCTAGCACAGATACGCAGTATTTT. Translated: CASSLTGSSTDTQYF.

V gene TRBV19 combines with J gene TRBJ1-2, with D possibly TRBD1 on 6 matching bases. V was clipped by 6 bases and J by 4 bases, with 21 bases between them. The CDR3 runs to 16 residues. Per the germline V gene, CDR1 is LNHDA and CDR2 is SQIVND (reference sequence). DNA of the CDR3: TGTGCCAGTAGCACCCACGCGGGGGGCGCGATCTATGGCTACACCTTC. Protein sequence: CASSTHAGGAIYGYTF.

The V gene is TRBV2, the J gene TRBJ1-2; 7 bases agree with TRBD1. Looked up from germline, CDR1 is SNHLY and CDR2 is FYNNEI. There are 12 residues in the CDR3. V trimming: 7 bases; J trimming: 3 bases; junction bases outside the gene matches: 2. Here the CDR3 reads CASKGADYGYTF. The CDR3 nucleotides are TGTGCCAGCAAGGGGGCGGACTATGGCTACACCTTC.

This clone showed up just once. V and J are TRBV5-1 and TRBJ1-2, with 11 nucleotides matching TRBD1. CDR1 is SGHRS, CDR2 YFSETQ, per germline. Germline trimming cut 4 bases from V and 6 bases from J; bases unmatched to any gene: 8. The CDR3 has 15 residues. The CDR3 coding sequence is TGCGCCAGCAGCCCTGGGACAGGGGGACCCGATGGCTACACCTTC. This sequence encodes CASSPGTGGPDGYTF.

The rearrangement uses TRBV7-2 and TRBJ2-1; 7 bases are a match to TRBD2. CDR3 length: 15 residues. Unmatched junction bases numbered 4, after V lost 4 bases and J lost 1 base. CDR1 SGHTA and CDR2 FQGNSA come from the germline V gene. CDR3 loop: CASSSQRDSYNEQFF. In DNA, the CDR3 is TGTGCCAGCAGCTCCCAGCGGGATTCCTACAATGAGCAGTTCTTC.

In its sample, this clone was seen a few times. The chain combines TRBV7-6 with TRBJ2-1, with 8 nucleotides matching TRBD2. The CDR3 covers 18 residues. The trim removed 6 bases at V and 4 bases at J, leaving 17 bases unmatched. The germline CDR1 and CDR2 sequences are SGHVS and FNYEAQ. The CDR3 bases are TGTGCCAGCAGTAGCACTTTTGCGGGTAGCGGGACTTACAATGAGCAGTTCTTC. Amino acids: CASSSTFAGSGTYNEQFF.

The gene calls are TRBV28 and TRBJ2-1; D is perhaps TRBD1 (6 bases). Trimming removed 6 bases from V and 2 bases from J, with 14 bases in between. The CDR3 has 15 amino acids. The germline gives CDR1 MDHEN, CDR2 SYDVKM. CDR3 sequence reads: CASSHSYRAYNEQFF. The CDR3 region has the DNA TGTGCCAGCAGCCATTCTTACAGGGCCTACAATGAGCAGTTCTTC.

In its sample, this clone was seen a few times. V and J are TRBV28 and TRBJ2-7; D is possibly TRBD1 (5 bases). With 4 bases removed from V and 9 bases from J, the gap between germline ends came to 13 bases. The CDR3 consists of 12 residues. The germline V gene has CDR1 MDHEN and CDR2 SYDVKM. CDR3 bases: TGTGCCAGCAGTTCGACAGTACTGGGGCAGTACTTC. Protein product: CASSSTVLGQYF.

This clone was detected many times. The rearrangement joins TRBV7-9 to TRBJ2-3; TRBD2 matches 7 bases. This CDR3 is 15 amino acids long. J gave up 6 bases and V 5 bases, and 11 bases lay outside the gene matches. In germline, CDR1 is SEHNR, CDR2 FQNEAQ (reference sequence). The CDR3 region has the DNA TGTGCCAGCAGCCCTCAAGGGGCCGGGGGGGATACGCAGTATTTT. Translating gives CASSPQGAGGDTQYF.

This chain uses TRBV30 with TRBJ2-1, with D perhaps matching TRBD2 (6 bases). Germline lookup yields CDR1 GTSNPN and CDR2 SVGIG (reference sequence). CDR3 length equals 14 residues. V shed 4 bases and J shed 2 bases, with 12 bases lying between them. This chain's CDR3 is CAWNGGKAYNEQFF. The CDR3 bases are TGTGCCTGGAATGGCGGGAAAGCCTACAATGAGCAGTTCTTC.

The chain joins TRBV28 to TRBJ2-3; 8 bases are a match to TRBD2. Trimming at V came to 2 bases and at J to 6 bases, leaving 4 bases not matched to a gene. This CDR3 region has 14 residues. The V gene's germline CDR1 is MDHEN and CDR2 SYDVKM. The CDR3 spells CASSLGTSRDTQYF. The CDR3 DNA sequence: TGTGCCAGCAGTTTAGGGACTAGTAGGGATACGCAGTATTTT.